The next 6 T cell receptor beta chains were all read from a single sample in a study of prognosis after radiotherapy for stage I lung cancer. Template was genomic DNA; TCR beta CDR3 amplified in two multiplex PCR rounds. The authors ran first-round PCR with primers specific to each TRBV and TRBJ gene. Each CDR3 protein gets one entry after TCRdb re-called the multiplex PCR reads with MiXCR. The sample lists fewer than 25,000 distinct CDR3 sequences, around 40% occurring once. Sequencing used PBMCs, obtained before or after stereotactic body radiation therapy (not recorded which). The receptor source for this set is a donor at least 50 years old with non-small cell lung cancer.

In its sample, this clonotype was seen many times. The CDR3 region has the DNA TGTGCCAGCAGCTCTAGCGGGAGCGCTTACAATGAGCAGTTCTTC. Amino acids: CASSSSGSAYNEQFF. The V gene is TRBV7-2, the J gene TRBJ2-1; 10 bases are shared with TRBD2. V lost 4 bases and J lost 4; bases outside the gene matches: 4. CDR3 length: 15 residues. Germline CDR1 reads SGHTA; CDR2 reads FQGNSA. Full variable domain (remainder filled in from reference TRBV7-2 and TRBJ2-1): GAGVSQSPSNKVTEKGKDVELRCDPISGHTALYWYRQSLGQGLEFLIYFQGNSAPDKSGLPSDRFSAERTGGSVSTLTIQRTQQEDSAVYLCASSSSGSAYNEQFFGPGTRLTVL.

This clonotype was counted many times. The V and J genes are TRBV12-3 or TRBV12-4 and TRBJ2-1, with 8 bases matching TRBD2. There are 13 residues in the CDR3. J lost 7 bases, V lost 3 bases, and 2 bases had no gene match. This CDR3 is CASSLGLENEQFF. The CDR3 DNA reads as TGTGCCAGCAGTTTGGGACTAGAAAATGAGCAGTTCTTC.

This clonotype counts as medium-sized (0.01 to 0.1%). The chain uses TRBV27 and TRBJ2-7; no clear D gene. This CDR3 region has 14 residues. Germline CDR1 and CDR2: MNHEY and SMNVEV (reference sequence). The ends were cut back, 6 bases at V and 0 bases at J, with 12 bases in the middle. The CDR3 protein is CASRMSGSSYEQYF. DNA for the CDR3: TGTGCCAGCAGAATGTCGGGTAGCTCCTACGAGCAGTACTTC.

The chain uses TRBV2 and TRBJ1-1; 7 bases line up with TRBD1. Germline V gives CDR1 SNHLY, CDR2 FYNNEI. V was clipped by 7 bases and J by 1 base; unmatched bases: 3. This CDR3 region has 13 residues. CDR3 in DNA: TGTGCCAGCAACAGACAGGGGAACACTGAAGCTTTCTTT. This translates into CASNRQGNTEAFF.

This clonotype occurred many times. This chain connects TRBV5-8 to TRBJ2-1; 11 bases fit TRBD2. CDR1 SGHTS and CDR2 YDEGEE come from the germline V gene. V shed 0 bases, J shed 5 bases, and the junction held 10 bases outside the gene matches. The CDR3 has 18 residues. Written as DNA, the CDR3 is TGTGCCAGCAGCTTGGTCCCCTCGACTAGCGGGAAAGACAATGAGCAGTTCTTC. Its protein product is CASSLVPSTSGKDNEQFF.

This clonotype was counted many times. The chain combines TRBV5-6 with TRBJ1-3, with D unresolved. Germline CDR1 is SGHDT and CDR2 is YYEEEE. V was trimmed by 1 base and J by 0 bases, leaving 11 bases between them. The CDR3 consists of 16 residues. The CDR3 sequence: CASSLRWVSSGNTIYF. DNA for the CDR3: TGTGCCAGCAGCTTGCGGTGGGTCAGCTCTGGAAACACCATATATTTT.